The rows below give T cell receptor beta chains drawn from one sample of a study of blood T cell repertoires in COVID-19. Using immunoSEQ multiplex PCR, the repertoire was profiled, and TCRdb retains in-frame clones only, with some absent. The sample shows 90,000 to 150,000 clones, approximately 87% of them seen only once. The sequencing sample was made of peripheral blood. Source of these receptors: a woman aged 45-65 years with acute or convalescent COVID-19. Each CDR3 is given with its conserved first and last residue. A D gene is named only where the DNA matches it firmly. A clone size is listed for some rows: how often the clone was seen (once, few, many), or a class if it is expanded.

size: NA; J: TRBJ2-7; D: NA; V: TRBV12-5; CDR3: CASGLETYEQYF
size: NA; J: TRBJ2-3; D: NA; V: TRBV30; CDR3: CASSIGSKSDTQYF
size: NA; J: TRBJ1-1; D: TRBD1; V: TRBV25-1; CDR3: CASSPGTATSNTEAFF
size: NA; J: TRBJ2-7; D: NA; V: TRBV19; CDR3: CASSPPAGLNEQYF
size: NA; J: TRBJ1-2; D: NA; V: TRBV2; CDR3: CASEGTQSYGYTF
size: NA; J: TRBJ1-3; D: NA; V: TRBV30; CDR3: CAWSVTRRDTIYF
size: NA; J: TRBJ2-7; D: TRBD2; V: TRBV12-5; CDR3: CAREGPSYEQYF
size: NA; J: TRBJ1-5; D: NA; V: TRBV10-3; CDR3: CAISESGGQPQHF
size: once; J: TRBJ2-1; D: NA; V: TRBV6-5; CDR3: CASSYGPGTYNEQFF
size: NA; J: TRBJ2-2; D: NA; V: TRBV19; CDR3: CASSLGANTGELFF
size: NA; J: TRBJ1-2; D: NA; V: TRBV27; CDR3: CASSSKPQGDYGYTF
size: NA; J: TRBJ2-7; D: TRBD2; V: TRBV7-2; CDR3: CASSSRLAVYEQYF
size: NA; J: TRBJ2-7; D: NA; V: TRBV19; CDR3: CASSIRGGTYEQYF
size: NA; J: TRBJ2-7; D: NA; V: TRBV13; CDR3: CASSLVPSSYEQYF
size: NA; J: TRBJ2-1; D: TRBD2; V: TRBV4-3; CDR3: CASSQDFGTSGYSEQFF
size: NA; J: TRBJ1-1; D: TRBD1; V: TRBV27; CDR3: CASSSGGQGRTEAFF
size: NA; J: TRBJ1-4; D: NA; V: TRBV27; CDR3: CASSSQGGEKLFF
size: NA; J: TRBJ2-7; D: TRBD2; V: TRBV15; CDR3: CATSAPSGVCEQYF
size: NA; J: TRBJ1-2; D: TRBD1; V: TRBV5-1; CDR3: CASSPDRRGYTF
size: NA; J: TRBJ1-5; D: NA; V: TRBV11-3; CDR3: CASSLDSNQPQHF
size: NA; J: TRBJ2-1; D: NA; V: TRBV7-9; CDR3: CASSLAGEDYNEQFF
size: NA; J: TRBJ1-2; D: NA; V: TRBV7-6; CDR3: CASSLGYRDNPVANYGYTF
size: NA; J: TRBJ2-3; D: TRBD2; V: TRBV5-1; CDR3: CASSFRSWAGGPTDTQYF
size: NA; J: TRBJ1-4; D: TRBD1; V: TRBV25-1; CDR3: CASSDPGQGSTDNEKLFF
size: NA; J: TRBJ1-4; D: NA; V: TRBV6-1; CDR3: CASSEWYSNEKLFF
size: NA; J: TRBJ1-6; D: TRBD1; V: TRBV7-9; CDR3: CASSSDRGYNSPLHF
size: NA; J: TRBJ1-2; D: TRBD1; V: TRBV19; CDR3: CASEKLQGARYGYTF
size: NA; J: TRBJ1-3; D: NA; V: TRBV6-5; CDR3: CASSSSGDTIYF
size: NA; J: TRBJ1-5; D: NA; V: TRBV5-1; CDR3: CASSTGTSSNQPQHF
size: NA; J: TRBJ2-5; D: NA; V: TRBV18; CDR3: CASSPRKETQYF
size: NA; J: TRBJ1-2; D: NA; V: TRBV29-1; CDR3: CSVRRDGYTF
size: NA; J: TRBJ1-1; D: NA; V: TRBV20-1; CDR3: CSAGENGEAFF
size: few; J: TRBJ1-6; D: NA; V: TRBV19; CDR3: CASSIDSHNSPLHF
size: NA; J: TRBJ2-7; D: NA; V: TRBV5-6; CDR3: CASSLFSPPGEQYF
size: NA; J: TRBJ1-3; D: NA; V: TRBV21-1; CDR3: CASSTREGGVTIYF
size: NA; J: TRBJ1-1; D: NA; V: TRBV29-1; CDR3: CSVEFTGHPNTEAFF
size: NA; J: TRBJ1-5; D: NA; V: TRBV30; CDR3: CAWGPGSNNQPQHF
size: NA; J: TRBJ1-5; D: NA; V: TRBV7-2; CDR3: CAAGVDQPQHF
size: NA; J: TRBJ1-4; D: NA; V: TRBV7-9; CDR3: CASSFMAGLGTNEKLFF
size: NA; J: TRBJ1-2; D: NA; V: TRBV5-1; CDR3: CASSLEGGSRGYTF
size: NA; J: TRBJ2-1; D: TRBD2; V: TRBV5-1; CDR3: CASRIPSGGASEQFF
size: NA; J: TRBJ2-5; D: TRBD2; V: TRBV9; CDR3: CASTPAGGQETQYF
size: NA; J: TRBJ2-1; D: NA; V: TRBV5-1; CDR3: CASSFRIDGIEQFF
size: once; J: TRBJ1-6; D: NA; V: TRBV27; CDR3: CASSLFVESPLHF
size: few; J: TRBJ2-6; D: NA; V: TRBV7-3; CDR3: CASSLYGSSGANVLTF
size: once; J: TRBJ1-6; D: NA; V: TRBV7-8; CDR3: CASSLAGGAIDNSPLHF
size: NA; J: TRBJ1-5; D: NA; V: TRBV3-1/TRBV3-2; CDR3: CASSQGRGWGNQPQHF
size: NA; J: TRBJ1-2; D: TRBD1; V: TRBV6-5; CDR3: CASRVGGGDGYTF
size: NA; J: TRBJ2-7; D: TRBD1; V: TRBV11-3; CDR3: CASSLGGDRVFEQYF
size: NA; J: TRBJ2-1; D: TRBD2; V: TRBV5-1; CDR3: CASRPGLAGNNEQFF
size: NA; J: TRBJ2-5; D: NA; V: TRBV4-3; CDR3: CASSQGGATETQYF
size: once; J: TRBJ1-2; D: NA; V: TRBV11-3; CDR3: CASSLEVRVGYTF
size: NA; J: TRBJ1-1; D: TRBD1; V: TRBV2; CDR3: CASTIDRAAFF
size: NA; J: TRBJ2-7; D: TRBD1; V: TRBV27; CDR3: CASSLTGANWYEQYF
size: NA; J: TRBJ2-1; D: NA; V: TRBV9; CDR3: CASSFLGLLEFF